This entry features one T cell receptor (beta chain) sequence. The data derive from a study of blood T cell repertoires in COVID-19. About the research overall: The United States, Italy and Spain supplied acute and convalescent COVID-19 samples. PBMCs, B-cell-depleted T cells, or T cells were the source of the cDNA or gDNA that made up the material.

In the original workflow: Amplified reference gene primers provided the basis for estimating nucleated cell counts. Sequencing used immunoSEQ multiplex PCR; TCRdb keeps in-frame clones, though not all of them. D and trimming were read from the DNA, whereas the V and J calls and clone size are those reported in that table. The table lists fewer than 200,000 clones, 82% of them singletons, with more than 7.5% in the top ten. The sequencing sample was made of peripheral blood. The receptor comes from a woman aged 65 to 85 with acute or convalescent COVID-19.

CDR3 loop: CASSLGQHQETQYF. CDR3 nucleotides: TGTGCCAGCAGCCTGGGACAGCATCAAGAGACCCAGTACTTC. The rearrangement joins TRBV7-8 to TRBJ2-5; 7 positions agree with TRBD1. The germline gives CDR1 SGHVS, CDR2 FQNEAQ. The CDR3 extends over 14 amino acids. Trimming cost V 5 bases and J 2 bases; bases outside gene matches: 5.